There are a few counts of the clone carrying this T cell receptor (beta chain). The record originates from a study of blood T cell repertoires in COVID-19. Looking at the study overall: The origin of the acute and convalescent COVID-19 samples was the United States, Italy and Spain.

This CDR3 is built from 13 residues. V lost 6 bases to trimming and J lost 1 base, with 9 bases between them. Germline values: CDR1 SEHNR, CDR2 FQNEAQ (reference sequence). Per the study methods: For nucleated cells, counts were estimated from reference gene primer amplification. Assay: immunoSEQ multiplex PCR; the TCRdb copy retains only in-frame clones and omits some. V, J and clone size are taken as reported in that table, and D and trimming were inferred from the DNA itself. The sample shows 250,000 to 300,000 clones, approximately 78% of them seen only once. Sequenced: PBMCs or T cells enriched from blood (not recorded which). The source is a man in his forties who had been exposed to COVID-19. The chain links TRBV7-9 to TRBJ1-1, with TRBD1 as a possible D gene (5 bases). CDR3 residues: CASRSDRNTEAFF. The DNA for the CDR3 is TGTGCCAGCAGATCCGACAGGAACACTGAAGCTTTCTTT.